This passage covers 5 T cell receptor beta chains from one sample sequenced in a study of vaccination and CD4 T cells after COVID-19. Sequenced with the Oncomine TCR Beta short-read assay was DNA taken from cultured CD4+ T cells. TCRdb reprocessed the PCR reads via MiXCR and lists one record per CDR3 protein. The sample consists of 6,500 to 9,000 distinct CDR3 sequences, around a third of them appearing once. Specified treatment: approximately 9-day PBMC culture with coronavirus spike peptide pools or control peptides (ViraFEST assay). CD4+ T cells that came from the unexposed donor were collected before the COVID-19 pandemic (2011-2018). Antigen specificity for these receptors is unknown. The sequenced sample consisted of CD4+ T cells from blood, cultured in vitro. The receptors come from a human donor in good health.

The count of this clonotype is one. The chain combines TRBV29-1 with TRBJ2-3; 13 bases are a match to TRBD2. V gave up 6 bases and J gave up 4 bases; unmatched junction bases: 10. The CDR3 contains 16 residues. From germline, CDR1 is SQVTM and CDR2 ANQGSEA. The CDR3 nucleotides are TGCAGCGTCCGCATACTAGCGGGGGGGCCGGCAGATACGCAGTATTTT. As protein: CSVRILAGGPADTQYF.

The chain is built from TRBV7-2 and TRBJ1-6; 7 bases fit TRBD1. CDR3 length: 16 residues. Germline CDR1 SGHTA, CDR2 FQGNSA. Trimming removed 3 bases from V and 5 bases from J; junction bases left unmatched: 7. CDR3 bases: TGTGCCAGCAGCTTCTTACCGGGACAGAATAATTCACCCCTCCACTTT. It yields the protein CASSFLPGQNNSPLHF.

The V call is TRBV30, the J call TRBJ1-1; 9 nucleotides agree with TRBD1. Per the germline V gene, CDR1 is GTSNPN and CDR2 is SVGIG (reference sequence). This CDR3 is built from 15 residues. V was pared by 1 base and J by 5 bases, with 8 bases of the junction left unmatched. In DNA form, the CDR3 reads TGTGCCTGGAGTGCCATACAGGGGGCGCGGACTGAAGCTTTCTTT. Translating it yields CAWSAIQGARTEAFF.

This chain connects TRBV5-1 to TRBJ1-1; D call uncertain. This CDR3 region has 14 residues. The germline V gene has CDR1 SGHRS and CDR2 YFSETQ. V gave up 0 bases and J gave up 3 bases, with 9 bases separating them. Here the CDR3 reads CASSLVRRDTEAFF. The CDR3, as DNA: TGCGCCAGCAGCTTGGTTCGGAGGGACACTGAAGCTTTCTTT.

This rearrangement joins TRBV6-2 or TRBV6-3 to TRBJ2-5; weak D call: TRBD2 (6 bases). Germline CDR1 MNHEY, CDR2 SVGEGT. The CDR3 is made up of 14 amino acids. The V and J ends lost 4 bases and 5 bases respectively, with 14 bases between them. CDR3 coding DNA: TGTGCCAGCAGTTGGTCCGGGAGCCGGGAGACCCAGTACTTC. As protein: CASSWSGSRETQYF.